The 29 T cell receptor beta chains presented below share a single source sample, sequenced in a study of T-cell memory formation after mild COVID-19. TCRdb fed the 5' RACE reads into MiXCR, producing one record per CDR3 protein. The sample records 530,000 or so distinct CDR3 sequences, roughly 17% being singletons. The sequenced sample was PBMCs or a T cell subset sorted from them (not recorded which). The receptors here all came from an adult woman who had mild COVID-19 (a few samples of this study predate the infection). Cell type and time point are not known.

The chain is built from TRBV11-2 and TRBJ1-1, with TRBD1 matching over 7 bases. The CDR3 is 15 amino acids. Trimming at V came to 5 bases and at J to 1 base, leaving 7 bases not matched to a gene. CDR1 and CDR2 (germline): SGHAT, FQNNGV. The CDR3 DNA is TGTGCCAGCAGCATCCGGACAGGATGGAACACTGAAGCTTTCTTT. It yields the protein CASSIRTGWNTEAFF.

This clonotype was counted between two and nine times. The chain links TRBV4-1 to TRBJ1-5; D may be TRBD1 (5 bases). The CDR3 has 16 residues. Trimming took off 0 bases at V and 2 bases at J, with 11 bases between the two ends. The germline gives CDR1 MGHRA, CDR2 YSYEKL. CDR3 DNA sequence: TGCGCCAGCAGCCAAGAATGGGGGTTGGGCAATCAGCCCCAGCATTTT. The encoded protein is CASSQEWGLGNQPQHF.

The rearrangement links TRBV12-3 or TRBV12-4 to TRBJ1-2; D is perhaps TRBD1 (5 bases). CDR3 size: 16 residues. The V gene lost 4 bases and the J gene lost 0 bases, with 15 bases spanning the gap. CDR3 sequence (DNA): TGTGCCAGCAGTTCCCCCGGGGGAACTGCTAACTATGGCTACACCTTC. Translation: CASSSPGGTANYGYTF.

This clonotype was detected a few times. This chain connects TRBV6-2 or TRBV6-3 to TRBJ2-7, with D possibly being TRBD1 or TRBD2 (5 bases each). V lost 4 bases to trimming and J lost 0 bases, with 10 bases between them. The CDR3 contains 14 residues. The V gene's germline CDR1 is MNHEY and CDR2 SVGEGT. CDR3 in DNA: TGTGCCAGCAGTTGGTCAGGGAGCTCCTACGAGCAGTACTTC. Translated: CASSWSGSSYEQYF.

The V gene is TRBV5-1, the J gene TRBJ2-7; unclear D gene. This CDR3 region has 14 residues. CDR1 and CDR2 from the germline V gene are SGHRS and YFSETQ. Trimming pared 1 base from V and 1 base from J, leaving 9 bases between. The CDR3 DNA sequence: TGCGCCAGCAGCTTGCTCGAGGTTTCCTACGAGCAGTACTTC. Amino acids: CASSLLEVSYEQYF.

This clonotype turned up a few times. The junction departs from the called germline gene at one end, perhaps through a read error. The chain has TRBV29-1 and TRBJ1-2; the match to TRBD1 covers 9 bases. The CDR3 is made up of 12 amino acids. Germline V gene data show CDR1 as SQVTM and CDR2 as ANQGSEA. The CDR3 DNA reads TGTATAACAGGGGGCGGAAACTATGGCTACACCTTC. The encoded protein is CITGGGNYGYTF.

This clonotype came up a few times. This sequence joins TRBV30 and TRBJ2-3; D may be TRBD2 (6 bases). There are 12 residues in the CDR3. Germline CDR1 and CDR2: GTSNPN and SVGIG (reference sequence). Between the trimmed V and J ends, which lost 2 bases and 9 bases, there was a span of 12 bases. The CDR3 DNA reads TGTGCCTGGAGTTGGGGGGTCAGAACGCAGTATTTT. It yields the protein CAWSWGVRTQYF.

The chain links TRBV12-3 or TRBV12-4 to TRBJ2-5, with D uncertain. The V end was cut by 2 bases, the J end by 2 bases, with 9 bases between. The CDR3 runs to 14 residues. The CDR3 DNA sequence: TGTGCCAGCAGTTTACAGCTAATTCAAGAGACCCAGTACTTC. As protein: CASSLQLIQETQYF.

This clonotype was seen a handful of times. The CDR3 reads CASSSSGGNNEQFF. In nucleotides, the CDR3 is TGCGCCAGCAGTTCTAGCGGGGGTAACAATGAGCAGTTCTTC. This chain connects TRBV5-1 to TRBJ2-1; TRBD2 matches 10 bases. The CDR3 covers 14 residues. Germline trimming cut 5 bases from V and 5 bases from J; bases unmatched to any gene: 4. Germline V gene lookup returns CDR1 SGHRS and CDR2 YFSETQ.

The V call is TRBV10-3, the J call TRBJ2-1, with a tentative D call TRBD1 (6 bases). In germline, CDR1 is ENHRY, CDR2 SYGVKD. V lost 7 bases, J lost 0 bases, and 13 bases lay in between. CDR3 length equals 15 residues. The CDR3 spells CAITESGASYNEQFF. CDR3 sequence (DNA): TGTGCCATCACCGAATCAGGGGCCTCCTACAATGAGCAGTTCTTC.

The CDR3 region is CACKGEGNEQFF. The CDR3 DNA reads TGTGCCTGCAAGGGTGAGGGGAATGAGCAGTTCTTC. This chain joins TRBV2 and TRBJ2-1; D is possibly TRBD1 or TRBD2 (5 bases each). V lost 11 bases and J 7 bases, leaving 15 bases between the germline ends. Germline V lookup: CDR1 SNHLY, CDR2 FYNNEI. The CDR3 covers 12 residues.

The chain has TRBV5-1 and TRBJ1-4; D not certain. CDR1 is SGHRS and CDR2 is YFSETQ in the germline V gene. The CDR3 covers 15 residues. V was cut by 7 bases and J by 0 bases, with 13 bases left in between. The CDR3 DNA follows: TGCGCCAGCGGGATAGGATCCGCAACTAATGAAAAACTGTTTTTT. Encoded protein: CASGIGSATNEKLFF.

The rearrangement uses TRBV24-1 and TRBJ2-6; D uncertain. The CDR3 totals 17 residues. Germline CDR1 reads KGHDR; CDR2 reads SFDVKD. The V end was cut by 5 bases, the J end by 0 bases, with 13 bases between. The CDR3 DNA is TGTGCCACCAGTGGCATGGCAGCTGTCTCTGGGGCCAACGTCCTGACTTTC. Translating gives CATSGMAAVSGANVLTF.

The gene calls are TRBV29-1 and TRBJ1-2; D remains ambiguous. The germline V gene has CDR1 SQVTM and CDR2 ANQGSEA. The length of the CDR3 is 12 residues. V dropped 7 bases and J dropped 4 bases, with 13 bases sitting between them. The CDR3 sequence is CSAAARPYGYTF. In DNA form, the CDR3 reads TGCAGCGCCGCGGCCAGGCCCTATGGCTACACCTTC. Full variable domain (rest looked up from reference TRBV29-1 and TRBJ1-2): SAVISQKPSRDICQRGTSLTIQCQVDSQVTMMFWYRQQPGQSLTLIATANQGSEATYESGFVIDKFPISRPNLTFSTLTVSNMSPEDSSIYLCSAAARPYGYTFGSGTRLTVV.

This clonotype was seen repeatedly, ten times or more. The chain joins TRBV12-3 or TRBV12-4 to TRBJ1-2; D may be TRBD1 (6 bases). The CDR3 runs 13 residues. Between the trimmed V and J ends, which lost 5 bases and 2 bases, there was a span of 9 bases. Here the CDR3 DNA reads TGTGCCAGCAGTCCGGGGGGCAACTATGGCTACACCTTC. This encodes CASSPGGNYGYTF.

The CDR3 loop is CASSLGYRGGLAENTGELFF. DNA of the CDR3: TGTGCCAGCAGCTTAGGTTACCGCGGGGGGCTAGCGGAGAACACCGGGGAGCTGTTTTTT. The chain recombines TRBV7-8 with TRBJ2-2; TRBD2 aligns across 8 bases. Germline CDR1 SGHVS, CDR2 FQNEAQ. The length of the CDR3 is 20 residues. Trimming at V came to 1 base and at J to 1 base, leaving 14 bases not matched to a gene.

A remark on this clonotype: A much larger clone lies one base from this, so it may be a read error. The V call is TRBV7-9, the J call TRBJ2-1; D is undetermined. Germline lookup yields CDR1 SEHNR and CDR2 FQNEAQ (reference sequence). The CDR3 contains 12 residues. The CDR3 protein is CASILGLGEQFF. CDR3 in DNA: TGTGCCAGCATCTTAGGTTTGGGGGAGCAGTTCTTC.

This clonotype has more than one count but fewer than ten. This rearrangement joins TRBV5-1 to TRBJ2-1, with 11 nucleotides matching TRBD1. The CDR3 spans 14 residues. Trimming cost V 4 bases and J 6 bases; bases outside gene matches: 3. Germline V gene sequence: CDR1 SGHRS, CDR2 YFSETQ. CDR3 bases: TGCGCCAGCAGCACTGGGACAGGGGGCAATGAGCAGTTCTTC. Translating it yields CASSTGTGGNEQFF.

This sequence joins TRBV7-6 and TRBJ2-2; perhaps TRBD2 as D (6 bases). With 4 bases removed from V and 3 bases from J, the gap between germline ends came to 9 bases. This CDR3 has 14 amino acids. Germline assignment: CDR1 SGHVS and CDR2 FNYEAQ. The CDR3 region is CASSYSGDTGELFF. The CDR3 nucleotides are TGTGCCAGCAGCTATTCGGGAGACACCGGGGAGCTGTTTTTT.

This clonotype appeared many times. The CDR3 region is CSATRPGQEIYNEQFF. DNA for the CDR3: TGCAGTGCAACCAGGCCGGGACAGGAGATCTACAATGAGCAGTTCTTC. V and J are TRBV20-1 and TRBJ2-1, with 8 bases lining up with TRBD1. The germline V gene has CDR1 DFQATT and CDR2 SNEGSKA (reference sequence). The CDR3 totals 16 residues. Trimming at V came to 6 bases and at J to 3 bases, leaving 13 bases not matched to a gene.

In DNA, the CDR3 is TGTGCCAGCAGCTTATACGGGCCCCAGGGAACCCTTTACAATGAGCAGTTCTTC. Translated, it gives CASSLYGPQGTLYNEQFF. The J gene is TRBJ2-1, the V gene TRBV7-3; TRBD1 is a possible D gene (5 bases). Germline-derived CDR1 and CDR2 are SGHTA and FQGTGA. This CDR3 is 18 amino acids long. Between the trimmed V and J ends, which lost 2 bases and 4 bases, there was a span of 21 bases.

This clonotype came up many times. This chain connects TRBV7-8 to TRBJ1-1; D unresolved. Germline CDR1 reads SGHVS; CDR2 reads FQNEAQ. Between the trimmed V and J ends, which lost 2 bases and 7 bases, there was a span of 14 bases. CDR3 length equals 14 residues. The CDR3 DNA follows: TGTGCCAGCAGCTTATATGGAGCCTGGGATGAAGCTTTCTTT. This gives the protein CASSLYGAWDEAFF.

The CDR3 sequence: CASSLVGMGTEAFF. CDR3 coding DNA: TGCGCCAGCAGCTTGGTGGGGATGGGCACTGAAGCTTTCTTT. This rearrangement joins TRBV5-1 to TRBJ1-1, with D unclear. Per the germline V gene, CDR1 is SGHRS and CDR2 is YFSETQ. This CDR3 spans 14 amino acids. Trimming took 0 bases from V and 4 from J, leaving 10 bases between them.

The J gene is TRBJ2-7, the V gene TRBV12-3 or TRBV12-4; the match to TRBD1 covers 7 bases. The CDR3 consists of 14 residues. J was trimmed by 1 base and V by 4 bases; bases with no gene match: 4. CDR3 sequence reads: CASSYRQGSYEQYF. The CDR3 DNA reads TGTGCCAGCAGTTACAGACAGGGTTCCTACGAGCAGTACTTC.

This sequence joins TRBV5-6 and TRBJ1-3, with D possibly TRBD1 on 6 matching bases. Looked up from germline, CDR1 is SGHDT and CDR2 is YYEEEE. V was shortened by 1 base and J by 6 bases, with 11 bases between the two germline ends. This CDR3 is 14 amino acids long. The DNA for the CDR3 is TGTGCCAGCAGCTTGAGGGGGACCCTAAACACCATATATTTT. Translated, it gives CASSLRGTLNTIYF.

The V gene is TRBV5-1, the J gene TRBJ1-1, with D perhaps matching TRBD1 (6 bases). Per the germline V gene, CDR1 is SGHRS and CDR2 is YFSETQ. The CDR3 consists of 13 residues. V dropped 6 bases and J dropped 8 bases, with 17 bases sitting between them. The CDR3 sequence: CASNAGDRAEAFF. Written as DNA, the CDR3 is TGCGCCAGCAACGCAGGGGATCGGGCGGAAGCTTTCTTT. Complete variable domain (other parts from reference TRBV5-1 and TRBJ1-1): KAGVTQTPRYLIKTRGQQVTLSCSPISGHRSVSWYQQTPGQGLQFLFEYFSETQRNKGNFPGRFSGRQFSNSRSEMNVSTLELGDSALYLCASNAGDRAEAFFGQGTRLTVV.

The sample holds a few counts of this clonotype. V gene TRBV7-2 combines with J gene TRBJ1-1; 7 bases fit TRBD1. CDR1 and CDR2 from the germline V gene are SGHTA and FQGNSA. This CDR3 is built from 14 residues. The V segment lost 5 bases and the J segment 5 bases; nucleotides outside the gene matches: 8. CDR3 DNA sequence: TGTGCCAGCAGCACTTCACAGGGGATGACTGAAGCTTTCTTT. Translation: CASSTSQGMTEAFF.

There are a few counts of this clonotype. This chain connects TRBV12-3 or TRBV12-4 to TRBJ2-7, with 10 bases that match TRBD1. The CDR3 totals 15 residues. Trimming cost V 8 bases and J 1 base; bases outside gene matches: 8. CDR3 residues: CASGDRGLWSYEQYF. The CDR3 nucleotides are TGTGCCAGCGGCGACAGGGGGCTATGGTCCTACGAGCAGTACTTC.

This rearrangement joins TRBV7-8 to TRBJ2-2; tentative D call: TRBD2 (6 bases). The CDR3 runs 16 residues. In germline, CDR1 is SGHVS, CDR2 FQNEAQ. V was cut by 0 bases and J by 5 bases, with 13 bases left in between. CDR3 sequence (DNA): TGTGCCAGCAGCTTAGCTGGCGGGATTGGTACCGGGGAGCTGTTTTTT. As protein: CASSLAGGIGTGELFF.